These 31 T cell receptor beta chains were sequenced from one sample in a study of graft-versus-host responses after intestinal transplantation. Libraries were prepared by immunoSEQ multiplex PCR; TCRdb keeps only in-frame clonotypes and omits some of them. Of roughly 17,000 clones in the sample, around nine tenths were seen once. Sample: bone marrow, taken about 130 days after transplant. Every receptor here comes from a human patient who received an intestinal transplant, so some T cells may come from the graft donor.

The chain joins TRBV6-6 to TRBJ1-3; 7 bases map to TRBD1. V dropped 6 bases and J dropped 0; count of bases not matched to a gene: 2. The CDR3 runs 14 residues. CDR1 is MNHNY and CDR2 is SVGAGI in the germline V gene (reference sequence). Here the CDR3 reads CASRAGGSGNTIYF. CDR3 nucleotide sequence: TGTGCCAGCAGGGCAGGGGGCTCTGGAAACACCATATATTTT.

The V gene is TRBV6-1, the J gene TRBJ1-1; D remains ambiguous. This CDR3 comprises 13 residues. V was shortened by 2 bases and J by 4 bases, with 8 bases between the two germline ends. CDR1 MNHNS and CDR2 SASEGT come from the germline V gene. CDR3 amino acids: CASSEIVGTEAFF. The CDR3 DNA follows: TGTGCCAGCAGTGAAATAGTTGGCACTGAAGCTTTCTTT.

The genes are TRBV27 and TRBJ1-2; no definite D call. CDR3 length equals 14 residues. V was pared by 7 bases and J by 7 bases, with 19 bases between. In germline, CDR1 is MNHEY, CDR2 SMNVEV (reference sequence). The chain's CDR3 is CASTLGVKSAGYTF. The CDR3 nucleotides are TGTGCCAGCACCCTCGGTGTGAAGTCGGCTGGCTACACCTTC.

The V gene is TRBV18, the J gene TRBJ1-3, with unresolved D. This CDR3 contains 17 residues. The germline CDR1 and CDR2 sequences are KGHSH and LQKENI. V dropped 1 base and J dropped 0 bases, with 13 bases sitting between them. This CDR3 reads CASSPRAGEDSGNTIYF. The DNA of the CDR3 is TGTGCCAGCTCACCACGGGCCGGGGAGGACTCTGGAAACACCATATATTTT.

The chain recombines TRBV5-4 with TRBJ2-3; 16 bases are a match to TRBD2. The CDR3 spans 16 residues. Trimming removed 3 bases from V and 5 bases from J; junction bases left unmatched: 3. Per the germline V gene, CDR1 is SGHNT and CDR2 is YYREEE (reference sequence). The CDR3 loop reads CASSWGLAGGIDTQYF. In DNA, the CDR3 is TGTGCCAGCAGCTGGGGACTAGCGGGAGGGATAGATACGCAGTATTTT.

The chain links TRBV6-5 to TRBJ1-6; TRBD1 aligns across 9 bases. The CDR3 has 14 amino acids. CDR1 is MNHEY and CDR2 is SVGAGI in the germline V gene. Unmatched junction bases numbered 5, after V lost 7 bases and J lost 7 bases. CDR3 region: CASTLDRGNSPLHF. The CDR3 nucleotides read TGTGCCAGCACCCTGGACAGGGGAAATTCACCCCTCCACTTT.

This clone occurred once. The gene calls are TRBV29-1 and TRBJ2-2; D ambiguous. The V gene lost 3 bases and the J gene lost 2 bases, with 7 bases spanning the gap. CDR3 length: 13 residues. Looked up from germline, CDR1 is SQVTM and CDR2 is ANQGSEA. The CDR3 here is CSVDTDNTGELFF. CDR3 nucleotides: TGCAGCGTTGATACGGACAACACCGGGGAGCTGTTTTTT.

V is TRBV6-4 and J is TRBJ2-1; 11 nucleotides line up with TRBD2. This CDR3 spans 16 amino acids. Unmatched junction bases numbered 10, after V lost 3 bases and J lost 9 bases. Germline CDR1 is MRHNA and CDR2 is SNTAGT. CDR3 region: CASSELASGGPGEQFF. The CDR3 DNA sequence: TGTGCCAGCAGTGAATTAGCTAGCGGGGGGCCGGGTGAGCAGTTCTTC.

The chain has TRBV10-3 and TRBJ2-7, with 9 nucleotides matching TRBD2. Germline-derived CDR1 and CDR2 are ENHRY and SYGVKD. V was pared by 4 bases and J by 6 bases, with 4 bases of the junction left unmatched. The CDR3 is made up of 13 amino acids. Here the CDR3 reads CAISGSGSREQYF. In nucleotides, the CDR3 is TGTGCCATCAGTGGTAGCGGGAGTCGCGAGCAGTACTTC.

The chain recombines TRBV19 with TRBJ2-1, with TRBD2 matching over 7 bases. Trimming cost V 3 bases and J 3 bases; bases outside gene matches: 8. CDR3 size: 16 residues. Germline loops: CDR1 LNHDA, CDR2 SQIVND (reference sequence). The DNA for the CDR3 is TGTGCCAGTAGTATTGGATCGGGCGGGGGCTACAATGAGCAGTTCTTC. Amino acid sequence: CASSIGSGGGYNEQFF.

V gene TRBV7-2 combines with J gene TRBJ1-4; 10 bases agree with TRBD1. The germline V gene has CDR1 SGHTA and CDR2 FQGNSA. The J segment lost 5 bases and the V segment lost 5 bases, leaving 11 bases of the junction unmatched. The CDR3 has 17 residues. In nucleotides, the CDR3 is TGTGCCAGCAGCCGCCCTCAGAGGGACAGGGGAAATGAAAAACTGTTTTTT. This encodes CASSRPQRDRGNEKLFF.

CDR3 loop: CASSLVGASYNEQFF. For the CDR3, the DNA is TGTGCCAGCAGCTTAGTCGGGGCCTCCTACAATGAGCAGTTCTTC. The V and J genes are TRBV7-8 and TRBJ2-1; D may be TRBD1 or TRBD2 (5 bases each). CDR3 length: 15 amino acids. Trimming stripped 1 base from V and 0 bases from J, with 7 bases between. Germline lookup yields CDR1 SGHVS and CDR2 FQNEAQ.

The chain links TRBV4-2 to TRBJ1-2; D unresolved. The CDR3 covers 18 residues. Trimming removed 0 bases at V and 4 bases at J, with 21 bases between. The germline gives CDR1 LGHNA, CDR2 YNFKEQ. The CDR3 DNA is TGTGCCAGCAGCCAAGATTGGGAACCCCTGGGGTCCCTCTATGGCTACACCTTC. As protein: CASSQDWEPLGSLYGYTF.

The rearrangement links TRBV7-9 to TRBJ1-2, with no clear D. The germline V and J ends were trimmed by 1 base and 4 bases, with 16 bases remaining between them. CDR3 size: 16 residues. The germline gives CDR1 SEHNR, CDR2 FQNEAQ (reference sequence). CDR3 residues: CASSLDNRGRRYGYTF. The CDR3 coding sequence is TGTGCCAGCAGCTTAGATAATCGGGGAAGGCGCTATGGCTACACCTTC.

This chain connects TRBV27 to TRBJ1-2; TRBD1 matches 9 bases. This CDR3 is built from 17 residues. Germline CDR1 and CDR2: MNHEY and SMNVEV (reference sequence). J lost 4 bases, V lost 0 bases, and 9 bases had no gene match. The CDR3 nucleotides are TGTGCCAGCAGTTTATCGGCCGGACAGGGGAGGGGCTATGGCTACACCTTC. Its translation: CASSLSAGQGRGYGYTF.

The chain links TRBV12-2 to TRBJ2-6; the table gives TRBD1 as D, unverified against the DNA. TRBV12-2 is flagged as a pseudogene. The CDR3 has 18 amino acids. This CDR3 is CASRGPGSTQSRANVLTF. The CDR3 bases are TGTGCAAGTCGCGGTCCAGGCTCCACACAAAGTCGGGCCAACGTCCTGACTTTC.

The gene calls are TRBV5-4 and TRBJ2-7, with D tentatively TRBD2 (5 bases). CDR1 is SGHNT, CDR2 YYREEE, per germline (reference sequence). This CDR3 has 11 residues. Trimming removed 5 bases at V and 6 bases at J, with 9 bases between. Written as DNA, the CDR3 is TGTGCCAGCAGACTCGGACTCGAGCAGTACTTC. Its protein product is CASRLGLEQYF.

V gene TRBV6-6 combines with J gene TRBJ1-3; unclear D gene. The germline CDR1 and CDR2 sequences are MNHNY and SVGAGI (reference sequence). The CDR3 is made up of 11 amino acids. With 7 bases removed from V and 6 bases from J, the gap between germline ends came to 7 bases. For the CDR3, the DNA is TGTGCCAGCATGTTTCTAAACACCATATATTTT. Residues: CASMFLNTIYF.

The rearrangement links TRBV19 to TRBJ1-6, with D tentatively TRBD1 (5 bases). The germline CDR1 and CDR2 sequences are LNHDA and SQIVND (reference sequence). V was cut by 5 bases and J by 4 bases, with 12 bases left in between. The CDR3 has 15 amino acids. This CDR3 is CASSEGITYNSPLHF. CDR3 DNA sequence: TGTGCCAGTAGTGAGGGGATTACATATAATTCACCCCTCCACTTT.

The rearrangement joins TRBV11-2 to TRBJ1-1; D perhaps matches TRBD1 (6 bases). The CDR3 contains 15 residues. V lost 6 bases and J 1 base, leaving 15 bases between the germline ends. From germline, CDR1 is SGHAT and CDR2 FQNNGV. The CDR3 loop reads CASRTTGQTNTEAFF. The DNA of the CDR3 is TGTGCCAGCAGAACAACGGGACAAACGAACACTGAAGCTTTCTTT.

This chain connects TRBV2 to TRBJ2-7, with D maybe TRBD2 (6 bases). CDR1 is SNHLY, CDR2 FYNNEI, per germline. The ends were cut back, 0 bases at V and 1 base at J, with 10 bases in the middle. The CDR3 extends over 15 amino acids. The DNA of the CDR3 is TGTGCCAGCAGTGAAGCCGGGACTGATTCCTACGAGCAGTACTTC. Protein product: CASSEAGTDSYEQYF.

CDR3 in DNA: TGTGCCAGCACCGGGACAGGGAACACCGGGGAGCTGTTTTTT. It codes for CASTGTGNTGELFF. This chain joins TRBV7-6 and TRBJ2-2; TRBD1 matches at 8 bases. The CDR3 runs to 14 residues. Trimming took 7 bases from V and 1 from J; bases not matched to a gene: 2. Germline values: CDR1 SGHVS, CDR2 FNYEAQ.

This chain uses TRBV10-1 with TRBJ2-7; 10 bases are a match to TRBD1. Germline V CDR1 and CDR2: WNHNN, SYGVQD (reference sequence). The CDR3 runs to 13 residues. V trimming: 8 bases; J trimming: 6 bases; junction bases outside the gene matches: 7. CDR3 in DNA: TGCGCCAGCGCCCCGGGACAGGGGAGCGAGCAGTACTTC. It codes for CASAPGQGSEQYF.

This clone has just a few counts. V gene TRBV5-1 combines with J gene TRBJ2-5; TRBD1 matches at 8 bases. V was pared by 4 bases and J by 4 bases, with 12 bases of the junction left unmatched. CDR3 length: 16 residues. Germline CDR1 reads SGHRS; CDR2 reads YFSETQ. The CDR3 loop is CASSGTRGLGRETQYF. DNA for the CDR3: TGCGCCAGCAGCGGGACCAGGGGGCTGGGTCGAGAGACCCAGTACTTC. Drawing the rest from reference TRBV5-1 and TRBJ2-5, the complete variable domain is KAGVTQTPRYLIKTRGQQVTLSCSPISGHRSVSWYQQTPGQGLQFLFEYFSETQRNKGNFPGRFSGRQFSNSRSEMNVSTLELGDSALYLCASSGTRGLGRETQYFGPGTRLLVL.

This sequence joins TRBV9 and TRBJ2-5, with D perhaps matching TRBD2 (6 bases). The CDR3 is 16 residues long. Germline CDR1 reads SGDLS; CDR2 reads YYNGEE. V lost 1 base and J 5 bases, leaving 18 bases between the germline ends. DNA for the CDR3: TGTGCCAGCAGCGTATCCGGCGGGACCCTACTGGAGACCCAGTACTTC. Protein product: CASSVSGGTLLETQYF.

This clone was seen only once. The V and J genes are TRBV6-6 and TRBJ1-1; TRBD1 is a possible D gene (5 bases). The V gene's germline CDR1 is MNHNY and CDR2 SVGAGI (reference sequence). Trimming cost V 0 bases and J 4 bases, with 9 bases left between them. The CDR3 extends over 14 amino acids. CDR3: CASSYSIGGTEAFF. The DNA for the CDR3 is TGTGCCAGCAGTTACTCGATCGGGGGCACTGAAGCTTTCTTT.

V usage is TRBV19 and J usage is TRBJ1-1; 10 bases agree with TRBD1. Germline V gene lookup returns CDR1 LNHDA and CDR2 SQIVND (reference sequence). V dropped 5 bases and J dropped 5; count of bases not matched to a gene: 8. This CDR3 spans 15 amino acids. CDR3 in amino acids: CASSARQGAITEAFF. CDR3 in DNA: TGTGCCAGTAGTGCCCGACAGGGGGCAATTACTGAAGCTTTCTTT. Complete variable domain (other parts from reference TRBV19 and TRBJ1-1): DGGITQSPKYLFRKEGQNVTLSCEQNLNHDAMYWYRQDPGQGLRLIYYSQIVNDFQKGDIAEGYSVSREKKESFPLTVTSAQKNPTAFYLCASSARQGAITEAFFGQGTRLTVV.

This clone appeared many times. The gene calls are TRBV4-2 and TRBJ2-2; tentatively, D is TRBD2 (7 bases). V was clipped by 0 bases and J by 5 bases, with 16 bases between them. The germline CDR1 and CDR2 sequences are LGHNA and YNFKEQ. This CDR3 has 17 residues. Here the CDR3 reads CASSQDREGGMTGELFF. The CDR3 nucleotides are TGTGCCAGCAGCCAAGATAGAGAGGGGGGGATGACCGGGGAGCTGTTTTTT.

The chain recombines TRBV5-6 with TRBJ2-1; D not certain. The V and J ends lost 0 bases and 11 bases respectively, with 6 bases between them. The CDR3 extends over 11 amino acids. In germline, CDR1 is SGHDT, CDR2 YYEEEE. The chain's CDR3 is CASSLGGQQFF. In nucleotides, the CDR3 is TGTGCCAGCAGCTTGGGAGGACAGCAGTTCTTC.

The V gene is TRBV6-5, the J gene TRBJ2-3, with D uncertain. Trimming stripped 0 bases from V and 5 bases from J, with 6 bases between. The germline gives CDR1 MNHEY, CDR2 SVGAGI. The CDR3 is 13 residues long. CDR3 nucleotides: TGTGCCAGCAGTTACTCGGCAGTAGATACGCAGTATTTT. This translates into CASSYSAVDTQYF.

This chain connects TRBV4-1 to TRBJ1-2, with a weak D call TRBD1 (5 bases). The V gene lost 1 base and the J gene lost 3 bases, with 12 bases spanning the gap. From germline, CDR1 is MGHRA and CDR2 YSYEKL. The CDR3 is made up of 15 amino acids. The CDR3 DNA is TGCGCCAGCAGCCAAGTTGACTCGGGGGACTATGGCTACACCTTC. Its translation: CASSQVDSGDYGYTF.